The 32 T cell receptor beta chains reported below all come from one sample, sequenced in a study of cytomegalovirus exposure and HLA in healthy donors. Profiling relied on immunoSEQ multiplex PCR, and the TCRdb table lists in-frame clones only, not all of them. The sample lists some 190,000 clones; approximately 89% were seen once. Sample: PBMCs. The receptors shown here come from a man aged 25-45 years in good health and CMV-seropositive.

The chain employs TRBV5-8 and TRBJ2-3; 10 positions agree with TRBD1. The CDR3 is 14 amino acids. The germline V gene has CDR1 SGHTS and CDR2 YDEGEE. V was pared by 6 bases and J by 1 base, with 2 bases of the junction left unmatched. The CDR3: CASMTGGGTDTQYF. CDR3 bases: TGTGCCAGCATGACAGGGGGCGGCACAGATACGCAGTATTTT.

The chain has TRBV6-1 and TRBJ2-2; D remains unclear. The CDR3 has 15 residues. Germline lookup yields CDR1 MNHNS and CDR2 SASEGT. Trimming took 5 bases from V and 2 from J, leaving 12 bases between them. The CDR3, as DNA: TGTGCCAGCAGTCTCTGGAGTGATAACACCGGGGAGCTGTTTTTT. Residues: CASSLWSDNTGELFF.

This chain joins TRBV4-2 and TRBJ2-2; 8 bases map to TRBD2. V dropped 5 bases and J dropped 3; count of bases not matched to a gene: 8. The CDR3 consists of 16 residues. The V gene's germline CDR1 is LGHNA and CDR2 YNFKEQ. CDR3 residues: CASSATGGSHTGELFF. Here the CDR3 DNA reads TGTGCCAGCAGCGCGACGGGAGGGTCCCACACCGGGGAGCTGTTTTTT.

The V call is TRBV7-9, the J call TRBJ2-7; perhaps TRBD1 as D (6 bases). The CDR3 extends over 16 amino acids. Trimming took 0 bases from V and 7 from J, leaving 19 bases between them. From germline, CDR1 is SEHNR and CDR2 FQNEAQ (reference sequence). CDR3 nucleotides: TGTGCCAGCAGCTTAGCCCGACAGGTTTCCACTGGGGAGCAGTACTTC. It is translated as CASSLARQVSTGEQYF. The complete variable domain, with remaining parts taken from reference TRBV7-9 and TRBJ2-7, reads DTGVSQNPRHKITKRGQNVTFRCDPISEHNRLYWYRQTLGQGPEFLTYFQNEAQLEKSRLLSDRFSAERPKGSFSTLEIQRTEQGDSAMYLCASSLARQVSTGEQYFGPGTRLTVT.

This chain joins TRBV5-6 and TRBJ2-7, with a weak D call TRBD2 (5 bases). Germline V gene sequence: CDR1 SGHDT, CDR2 YYEEEE. V was trimmed by 1 base and J by 5 bases, leaving 13 bases between them. CDR3 length: 14 amino acids. In DNA, the CDR3 is TGTGCCAGCAGCTTGCAACTAGGATCCCACGAGCAGTACTTC. This encodes CASSLQLGSHEQYF. The full variable domain, with the rest looked up from reference TRBV5-6 and TRBJ2-7, is DAGVTQSPTHLIKTRGQQVTLRCSPKSGHDTVSWYQQALGQGPQFIFQYYEEEERQRGNFPDRFSGHQFPNYSSELNVNALLLGDSALYLCASSLQLGSHEQYFGPGTRLTVT.

This chain connects TRBV6-6 to TRBJ2-1; 11 bases align to TRBD1. Unmatched junction bases numbered 8, after V lost 5 bases and J lost 8 bases. The CDR3 runs 15 residues. Germline V gene lookup returns CDR1 MNHNY and CDR2 SVGAGI (reference sequence). The CDR3 reads CASSARDRGKYEQFF. The CDR3 bases are TGTGCCAGCAGTGCTAGGGACAGGGGGAAATATGAGCAGTTCTTC.

J is TRBJ2-4 and V is TRBV5-4, with a possible D match to TRBD1 (5 bases). The CDR3 runs to 14 residues. With 0 bases removed from V and 3 bases from J, the gap between germline ends came to 7 bases. CDR1 is SGHNT, CDR2 YYREEE, per germline (reference sequence). The DNA of the CDR3 is TGTGCCAGCAGCTTGGTAGGGGACAAAAACATTCAGTACTTC. Amino acids: CASSLVGDKNIQYF.

This clone was counted a few times. The chain combines TRBV11-2 with TRBJ1-2; TRBD1 matches 8 bases. After removal of 9 bases from V and 4 bases from J, the junction contained 7 bases not matched to a gene. The length of the CDR3 is 13 residues. Germline V gene sequence: CDR1 SGHAT, CDR2 FQNNGV. The CDR3 nucleotides read TGTGCCAGTGGGGACAGGACATTCTATGGCTACACCTTC. Its protein is CASGDRTFYGYTF.

The chain links TRBV29-1 to TRBJ2-2; 9 positions match TRBD1. V lost 5 bases and J lost 5; bases outside the gene matches: 6. Germline V gene lookup returns CDR1 SQVTM and CDR2 ANQGSEA. The CDR3 length is 14 residues. The CDR3 DNA reads TGCAGCGTTTCCGGGACAGGGCTAACCGGGGAGCTGTTTTTT. Amino acid sequence: CSVSGTGLTGELFF.

The genes are TRBV2 and TRBJ1-5, with a possible D match to TRBD1 (6 bases). V was trimmed by 8 bases and J by 2 bases, leaving 22 bases between them. Germline V gene sequence: CDR1 SNHLY, CDR2 FYNNEI. CDR3 length: 17 amino acids. CDR3 DNA sequence: TGTGCCAGCGCAGGGGAAAACAGGGCTCCGGGCAATCAGCCCCAGCATTTT. Protein sequence: CASAGENRAPGNQPQHF.

The genes are TRBV5-1 and TRBJ2-1, with D unclear. In germline, CDR1 is SGHRS, CDR2 YFSETQ. V lost 0 bases and J lost 6, with 4 bases in between. The CDR3 is 12 amino acids. CDR3 protein: CASSLVSNEQFF. In DNA form, the CDR3 reads TGCGCCAGCAGCTTGGTGTCCAATGAGCAGTTCTTC.

The chain carries TRBV11-3 and TRBJ1-5; the match to TRBD1 covers 7 bases. The junction had 3 bases not matched to a gene; V was cut back by 1 base and J by 9 bases. The CDR3 contains 13 residues. The germline V gene has CDR1 SGHNT and CDR2 YENEEA. The CDR3 DNA sequence: TGTGCCAGCAGCTTAGGGGGACAGAGGCCCCAGCATTTT. This sequence encodes CASSLGGQRPQHF.

Only one count was recorded for this clone. The genes are TRBV13 and TRBJ1-1; perhaps TRBD1 as D (6 bases). This CDR3 region has 15 residues. Trimming stripped 5 bases from V and 3 bases from J, with 16 bases between. Germline CDR1 is PRHDT and CDR2 is FYEKMQ (reference sequence). The DNA of the CDR3 is TGTGCCAGCAGCCCGAGCGGGGCAGGGGACACTGAAGCTTTCTTT. This codes for CASSPSGAGDTEAFF.

In this sample, this clone turned up once. This chain connects TRBV27 to TRBJ2-7; tentatively, D is TRBD1 (5 bases). The CDR3 is made up of 16 amino acids. Germline V gene sequence: CDR1 MNHEY, CDR2 SMNVEV (reference sequence). V shed 4 bases and J shed 4 bases, with 20 bases lying between them. The DNA of the CDR3 is TGTGCCAGCAGTTCCCCCGGGCAGGGTACAGAGTACGAGCAGTACTTC. Translation gives CASSSPGQGTEYEQYF.

V gene TRBV11-3 combines with J gene TRBJ2-7, with D uncertain. Per germline, CDR1 SGHNT and CDR2 YENEEA. The CDR3 consists of 14 residues. The V end lost 5 bases, the J end lost 3 bases, and 14 bases lay between the germline ends. The CDR3 sequence is CASSGEASNYEQYF. CDR3 nucleotide sequence: TGTGCCAGCAGCGGAGAAGCTTCTAACTACGAGCAGTACTTC.

J is TRBJ1-5 and V is TRBV6-1, with D hard to call. The length of the CDR3 is 15 residues. Germline values: CDR1 MNHNS, CDR2 SASEGT. With 0 bases removed from V and 6 bases from J, the gap between germline ends came to 12 bases. DNA of the CDR3: TGTGCCAGCAGTGAAGCGGGCAGCCTTGTTCAGCCCCAGCATTTT. This gives the protein CASSEAGSLVQPQHF.

The CDR3 nucleotides read TGCGCCAGCAGCAGGCTCCGGGGCGCTTATAATTCACCCCTCCACTTT. As protein: CASSRLRGAYNSPLHF. The chain couples TRBV4-3 to TRBJ1-6, with a tentative D call TRBD1 (5 bases). This CDR3 has 16 amino acids. V was cut by 5 bases and J by 4 bases, with 15 bases left in between. Germline CDR1 reads LGHNA; CDR2 reads YSLEER.

The chain joins TRBV15 to TRBJ2-3; 12 bases align to TRBD2. J was trimmed by 1 base and V by 1 base; bases with no gene match: 0. CDR3 size: 16 residues. Germline lookup yields CDR1 LNHNV and CDR2 YYDKDF (reference sequence). The CDR3 spells CATSRASGRGTDTQYF. CDR3 coding DNA: TGTGCCACCAGCAGAGCTAGCGGGAGGGGCACAGATACGCAGTATTTT.

V usage is TRBV9 and J usage is TRBJ2-2; D ambiguous. This CDR3 is built from 13 residues. Trimming took 0 bases from V and 7 from J, leaving 7 bases between them. CDR1 SGDLS and CDR2 YYNGEE come from the germline V gene. The CDR3 region has the DNA TGTGCCAGCAGCGTAGCTACGAGCGGGGAGCTGTTTTTT. It specifies CASSVATSGELFF.

This clone was detected only once. J is TRBJ1-1 and V is TRBV6-5; the D gene is possibly TRBD1 (6 bases). The CDR3 has 14 amino acids. Germline CDR1 MNHEY, CDR2 SVGAGI. V was cut by 2 bases and J by 3 bases, with 10 bases left in between. The CDR3 nucleotides are TGTGCCAGCAGTTACGGGGGCTTTCACACTGAAGCTTTCTTT. Translation gives CASSYGGFHTEAFF.

The rearrangement uses TRBV27 and TRBJ2-1, with D maybe TRBD2 (6 bases). Trimming shortened V by 7 bases and J by 0 bases, and 10 bases separated the two germline ends. CDR1 MNHEY and CDR2 SMNVEV come from the germline V gene (reference sequence). The CDR3 is 14 residues long. CDR3 sequence reads: CASTGVSSYNEQFF. In nucleotides, the CDR3 is TGTGCCAGCACGGGGGTTAGCTCCTACAATGAGCAGTTCTTC.

The genes are TRBV10-3 and TRBJ1-2; 7 nucleotides match TRBD1. V shed 6 bases and J 2 bases; nucleotides not matched to a gene: 6. Germline V lookup: CDR1 ENHRY, CDR2 SYGVKD. The CDR3 sequence is 14 residues long. DNA for the CDR3: TGTGCCATCAGCCAGGGGGGCCCCAACTATGGCTACACCTTC. Its protein is CAISQGGPNYGYTF.

The chain employs TRBV28 and TRBJ2-1; D not resolved. Trimming left V 2 bases short and J 8 bases short, with 4 bases between. CDR3 length equals 11 residues. CDR1 and CDR2 from the germline V gene are MDHEN and SYDVKM. In DNA form, the CDR3 reads TGTGCCAGCAGTTTAATATATGAGCAGTTCTTC. It translates to CASSLIYEQFF.

The rearrangement links TRBV28 to TRBJ2-6, with D unclear. Trimming removed 1 base from V and 0 bases from J, with 4 bases in between. CDR3 size: 15 residues. Looked up from germline, CDR1 is MDHEN and CDR2 is SYDVKM. The CDR3 sequence is CASSLLDSGANVLTF. In DNA form, the CDR3 reads TGTGCCAGCAGTTTATTGGACTCTGGGGCCAACGTCCTGACTTTC.

This rearrangement joins TRBV6-6 to TRBJ2-1; D possibly corresponds to TRBD2 (6 bases). The CDR3 consists of 13 residues. Trimming took off 6 bases at V and 8 bases at J, with 14 bases between the two ends. CDR1 and CDR2 from the germline V gene are MNHNY and SVGAGI (reference sequence). As DNA, the CDR3 is TGTGCCAGCAGCCTCGGGACTTTCGATGAGCAGTTCTTC. Protein: CASSLGTFDEQFF.

This sequence joins TRBV5-4 and TRBJ1-1; TRBD1 matches 7 bases. The CDR3 covers 14 residues. The J segment lost 6 bases and the V segment lost 2 bases, leaving 7 bases of the junction unmatched. The V gene's germline CDR1 is SGHNT and CDR2 YYREEE (reference sequence). The CDR3: CASSFQGGHAEAFF. CDR3 nucleotide sequence: TGTGCCAGCAGCTTCCAGGGGGGCCACGCTGAAGCTTTCTTT. The complete variable domain, with remaining parts taken from reference TRBV5-4 and TRBJ1-1, reads ETGVTQSPTHLIKTRGQQVTLRCSSQSGHNTVSWYQQALGQGPQFIFQYYREEENGRGNFPPRFSGLQFPNYSSELNVNALELDDSALYLCASSFQGGHAEAFFGQGTRLTVV.

V usage is TRBV7-8 and J usage is TRBJ1-1, with a possible D match to TRBD1 (5 bases). Germline CDR1 is SGHVS and CDR2 is FQNEAQ. The CDR3 extends over 16 amino acids. V shed 0 bases and J shed 1 base, with 12 bases lying between them. The CDR3: CASSLALGLENTEAFF. CDR3 nucleotide sequence: TGTGCCAGCAGCTTAGCGCTGGGGCTGGAGAACACTGAAGCTTTCTTT. The whole variable domain, remainder taken from reference TRBV7-8 and TRBJ1-1, is GAGVSQSPRYKVAKRGQDVALRCDPISGHVSLFWYQQALGQGPEFLTYFQNEAQLDKSGLPSDRFFAERPEGSVSTLKIQRTQQEDSAVYLCASSLALGLENTEAFFGQGTRLTVV.

Regarding this clone: Different DNA sequences within this sample yield the same CDR3. The chain is built from TRBV5-1 and TRBJ1-1; D remains ambiguous. Trimming shortened V by 0 bases and J by 5 bases, and 11 bases separated the two germline ends. This CDR3 is built from 14 residues. Germline CDR1 and CDR2: SGHRS and YFSETQ. For the CDR3, the DNA is TGCGCCAGCAGCTTGGCCCAAGGAGGAACTGAAGCTTTCTTT. It encodes CASSLAQGGTEAFF.

V usage is TRBV5-4 and J usage is TRBJ2-3, with 8 bases identical to TRBD2. Germline V gives CDR1 SGHNT, CDR2 YYREEE (reference sequence). This CDR3 has 14 amino acids. V trimming: 5 bases; J trimming: 0 bases; junction bases outside the gene matches: 2. The CDR3 sequence: CASRQRGSTDTQYF. CDR3 DNA: TGTGCCAGCAGACAGCGGGGGAGCACAGATACGCAGTATTTT.

The chain links TRBV7-3 to TRBJ2-3; 9 nucleotides agree with TRBD2. V trimming: 5 bases; J trimming: 4 bases; junction bases outside the gene matches: 7. CDR3 length equals 15 residues. Germline lookup yields CDR1 SGHTA and CDR2 FQGTGA. Here the CDR3 reads CASSLIAGAADTQYF. The DNA for the CDR3 is TGTGCCAGCAGCCTAATAGCGGGAGCCGCAGATACGCAGTATTTT. Full variable domain (rest looked up from reference TRBV7-3 and TRBJ2-3): GAGVSQTPSNKVTEKGKYVELRCDPISGHTALYWYRQSLGQGPEFLIYFQGTGAADDSGLPNDRFFAVRPEGSVSTLKIQRTERGDSAVYLCASSLIAGAADTQYFGPGTRLTVL.

The chain recombines TRBV6-5 with TRBJ1-3, with D unresolved. V was cut by 2 bases and J by 4 bases, with 6 bases left in between. CDR1 is MNHEY and CDR2 is SVGAGI in the germline V gene. The CDR3 length is 13 residues. CDR3 residues: CASSYGSGNTIYF. As DNA, the CDR3 is TGTGCCAGCAGTTACGGGTCCGGAAACACCATATATTTT.

The chain couples TRBV2 to TRBJ1-1; TRBD1 agrees at 8 bases. V dropped 6 bases and J dropped 6; count of bases not matched to a gene: 6. The germline CDR1 and CDR2 sequences are SNHLY and FYNNEI. The CDR3 is made up of 13 amino acids. CDR3 sequence reads: CASSADRVAEAFF. The CDR3 DNA follows: TGTGCCAGCAGCGCGGACAGGGTCGCTGAAGCTTTCTTT.